Ten or more counts support the clone carrying this T cell receptor beta chain. This sample was taken from a study of regulatory T cells in long-lasting Graves disease. CDR3-region Arm-PCR and iRepertoire HTBI primers produced the TCR beta libraries. TCRdb re-analysed the multiplex PCR reads in MiXCR, keeping a single row per CDR3 protein. This repertoire shows more than 300,000 distinct CDR3 sequences, around 15% found once; its top ten account for 20% to 25%. Germline V gene lookup returns CDR1 SGHTA and CDR2 FQGNSA. V shed 3 bases and J shed 6 bases, with 14 bases lying between them. The CDR3 loop spans 14 amino acids. Time point specified: newly diagnosed GD, antithyroid drugs for less than 3 months. After RNA was extracted from PBMCs, the TCR library was made from it. A further study also used this sample, focusing on T cells in Graves' hyperthyroidism and ophthalmopathy. That paper adds: Expanded thyroid clonotypes (above 0.001) were mostly also found in blood. A model built on 13 V-J features separated ophthalmopathy from stable hyperthyroidism.

The receptor was derived from a woman under 30 with Graves disease. Sequences were derived from peripheral blood mononuclear cells (PBMCs), sampled at new diagnosis, from a patient treated with antithyroid drugs. The V call is TRBV7-2, the J call TRBJ2-5, with D perhaps TRBD2 (6 bases). The CDR3 spells CASSLDGTAKTQYF. The DNA of the CDR3 is TGTGCCAGCAGCTTGGACGGGACTGCAAAGACCCAGTACTTC.